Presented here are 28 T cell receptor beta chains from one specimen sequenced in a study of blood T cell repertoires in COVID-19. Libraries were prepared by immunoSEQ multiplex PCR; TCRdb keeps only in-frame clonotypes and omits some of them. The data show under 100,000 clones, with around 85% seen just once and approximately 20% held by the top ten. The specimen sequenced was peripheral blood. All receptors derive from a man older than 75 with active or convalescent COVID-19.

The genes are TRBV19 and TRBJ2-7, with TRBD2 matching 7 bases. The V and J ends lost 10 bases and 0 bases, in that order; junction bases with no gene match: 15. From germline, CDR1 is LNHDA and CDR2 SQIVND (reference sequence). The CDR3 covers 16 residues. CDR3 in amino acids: CANPKGAGANSYEQYV. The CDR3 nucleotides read TGTGCCAACCCAAAAGGGGCGGGAGCCAACTCCTACGAGCAGTACGTC.

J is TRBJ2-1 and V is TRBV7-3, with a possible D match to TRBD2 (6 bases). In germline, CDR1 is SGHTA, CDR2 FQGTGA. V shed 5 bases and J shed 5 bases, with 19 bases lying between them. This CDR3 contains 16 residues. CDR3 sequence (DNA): TGTGCCAGCAGCCCCCTCGGGGGAGCGGGCAACAATGAGCAGTTCTTC. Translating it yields CASSPLGGAGNNEQFF.

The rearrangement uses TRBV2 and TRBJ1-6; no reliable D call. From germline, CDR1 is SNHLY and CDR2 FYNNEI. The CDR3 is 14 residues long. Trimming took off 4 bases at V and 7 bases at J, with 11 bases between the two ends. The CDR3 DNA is TGTGCCAGCAGTGTTCAACAGTACAATTCACCCCTCCACTTT. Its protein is CASSVQQYNSPLHF. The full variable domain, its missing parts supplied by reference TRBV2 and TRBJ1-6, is EPEVTQTPSHQVTQMGQEVILRCVPISNHLYFYWYRQILGQKVEFLVSFYNNEISEKSEIFDDQFSVERPDGSNFTLKIRSTKLEDSAMYFCASSVQQYNSPLHFGNGTRLTVT.

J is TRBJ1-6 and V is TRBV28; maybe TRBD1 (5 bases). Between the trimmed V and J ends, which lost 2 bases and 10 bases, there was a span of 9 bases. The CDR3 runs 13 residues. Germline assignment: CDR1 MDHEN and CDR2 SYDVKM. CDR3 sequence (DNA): TGTGCCAGCAGTTTAGACAGACCATCACCCCTCCACTTT. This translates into CASSLDRPSPLHF.

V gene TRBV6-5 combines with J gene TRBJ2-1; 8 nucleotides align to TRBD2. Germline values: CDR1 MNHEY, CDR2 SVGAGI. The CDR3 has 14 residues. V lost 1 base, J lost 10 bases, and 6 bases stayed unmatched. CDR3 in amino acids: CASSYWGLGEEQFF. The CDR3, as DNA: TGTGCCAGCAGTTACTGGGGACTAGGCGAGGAGCAGTTCTTC.

CDR3 nucleotides: TGTGCCAGCAGCAGCCGGGACAGAGACGTATATGGCTACACCTTC. Its translation is CASSSRDRDVYGYTF. The chain combines TRBV5-6 with TRBJ1-2, with 7 bases aligning to TRBD1. V shed 4 bases, J shed 5 bases, and the junction held 11 bases outside the gene matches. CDR1 and CDR2 (germline): SGHDT, YYEEEE. The CDR3 consists of 15 residues. Full variable domain (rest looked up from reference TRBV5-6 and TRBJ1-2): DAGVTQSPTHLIKTRGQQVTLRCSPKSGHDTVSWYQQALGQGPQFIFQYYEEEERQRGNFPDRFSGHQFPNYSSELNVNALLLGDSALYLCASSSRDRDVYGYTFGSGTRLTVV.

The DNA for the CDR3 is TGTGCCTGGAAACATAGACAGCGTCCAAACACTGAAGCTTTCTTT. This codes for CAWKHRQRPNTEAFF. This rearrangement joins TRBV30 to TRBJ1-1, with D maybe TRBD1 (5 bases). Germline V gives CDR1 GTSNPN, CDR2 SVGIG (reference sequence). This CDR3 has 15 amino acids. V was clipped by 4 bases and J by 2 bases, with 17 bases between them.

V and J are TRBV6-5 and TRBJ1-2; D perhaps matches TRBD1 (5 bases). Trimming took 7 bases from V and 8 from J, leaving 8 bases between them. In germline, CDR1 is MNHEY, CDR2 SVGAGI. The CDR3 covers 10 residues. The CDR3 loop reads CASTGVGYTF. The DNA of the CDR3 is TGTGCCAGCACGGGGGTCGGCTACACCTTC.

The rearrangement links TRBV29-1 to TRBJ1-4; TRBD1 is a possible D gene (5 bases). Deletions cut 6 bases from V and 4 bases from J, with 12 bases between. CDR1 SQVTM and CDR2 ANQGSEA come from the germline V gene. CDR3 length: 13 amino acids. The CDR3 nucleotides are TGCAGCGTGCCGGGACTGGATAATGAAAAACTGTTTTTT. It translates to CSVPGLDNEKLFF.

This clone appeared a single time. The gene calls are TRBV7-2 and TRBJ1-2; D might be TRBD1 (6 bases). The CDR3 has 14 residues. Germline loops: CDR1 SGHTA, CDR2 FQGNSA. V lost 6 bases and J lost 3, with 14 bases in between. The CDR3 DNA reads TGTGCCAGCAGTCCATCGGGGGGCTACTATGGCTACACCTTC. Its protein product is CASSPSGGYYGYTF.

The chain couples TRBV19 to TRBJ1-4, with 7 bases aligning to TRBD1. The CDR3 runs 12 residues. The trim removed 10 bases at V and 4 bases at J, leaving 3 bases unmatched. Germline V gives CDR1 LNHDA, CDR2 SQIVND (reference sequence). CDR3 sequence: CATTGDNEKLFF. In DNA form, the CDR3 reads TGTGCCACCACAGGGGATAATGAAAAACTGTTTTTT.

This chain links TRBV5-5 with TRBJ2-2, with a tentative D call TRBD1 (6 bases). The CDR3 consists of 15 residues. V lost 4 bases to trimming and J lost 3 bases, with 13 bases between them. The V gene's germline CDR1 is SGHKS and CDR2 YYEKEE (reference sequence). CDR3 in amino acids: CASSTQGSDTGELFF. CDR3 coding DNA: TGTGCCAGCAGCACGCAGGGGTCAGACACCGGGGAGCTGTTTTTT.

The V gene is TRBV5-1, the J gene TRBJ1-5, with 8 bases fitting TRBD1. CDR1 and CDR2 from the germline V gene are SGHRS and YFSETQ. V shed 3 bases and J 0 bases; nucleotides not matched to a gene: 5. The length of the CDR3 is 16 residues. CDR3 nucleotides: TGCGCCAGCAGCTACGGGGGACAGGATAGCAATCAGCCCCAGCATTTT. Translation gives CASSYGGQDSNQPQHF.

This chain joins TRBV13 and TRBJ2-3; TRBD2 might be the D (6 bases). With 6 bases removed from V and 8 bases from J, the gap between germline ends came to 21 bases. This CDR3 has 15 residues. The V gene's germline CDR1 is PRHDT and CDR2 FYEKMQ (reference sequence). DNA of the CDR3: TGTGCCAGCAGGGCGGGTCGGGAGCTTAGTGTTACGCAGTATTTT. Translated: CASRAGRELSVTQYF.

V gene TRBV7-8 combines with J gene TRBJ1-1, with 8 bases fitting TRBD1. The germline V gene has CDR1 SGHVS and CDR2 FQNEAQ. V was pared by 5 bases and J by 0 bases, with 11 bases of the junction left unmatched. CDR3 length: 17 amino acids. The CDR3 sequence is CASSQINRGRMNTEAFF. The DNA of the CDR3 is TGTGCCAGCAGCCAAATTAACAGGGGGAGAATGAACACTGAAGCTTTCTTT.

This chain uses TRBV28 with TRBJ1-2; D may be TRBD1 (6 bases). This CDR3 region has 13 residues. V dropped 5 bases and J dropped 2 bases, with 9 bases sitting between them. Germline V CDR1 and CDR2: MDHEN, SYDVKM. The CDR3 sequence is CASSPRGNYGYTF. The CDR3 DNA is TGTGCCAGCAGTCCCAGGGGAAACTATGGCTACACCTTC.

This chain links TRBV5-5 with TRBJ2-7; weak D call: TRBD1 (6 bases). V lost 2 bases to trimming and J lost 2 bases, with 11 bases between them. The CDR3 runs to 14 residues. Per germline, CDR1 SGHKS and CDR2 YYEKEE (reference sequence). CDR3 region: CASSLDRQTYEQYV. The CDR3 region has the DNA TGTGCCAGCAGCTTAGACAGGCAAACCTACGAGCAGTACGTC.

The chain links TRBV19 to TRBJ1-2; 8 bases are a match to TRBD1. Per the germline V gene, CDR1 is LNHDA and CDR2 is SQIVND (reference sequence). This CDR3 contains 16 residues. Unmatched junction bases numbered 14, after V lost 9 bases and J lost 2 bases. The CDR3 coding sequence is TGTGCCAGCCGGTTAGCCTCGGGACAGGTGAACTATGGCTACACCTTC. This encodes CASRLASGQVNYGYTF.

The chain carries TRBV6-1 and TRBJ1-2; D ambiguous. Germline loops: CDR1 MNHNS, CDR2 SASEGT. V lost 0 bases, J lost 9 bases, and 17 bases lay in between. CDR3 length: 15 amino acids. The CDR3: CASSEASHGQTRYTF. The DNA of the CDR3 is TGTGCCAGCAGTGAAGCTTCACATGGGCAGACGCGCTACACCTTC.

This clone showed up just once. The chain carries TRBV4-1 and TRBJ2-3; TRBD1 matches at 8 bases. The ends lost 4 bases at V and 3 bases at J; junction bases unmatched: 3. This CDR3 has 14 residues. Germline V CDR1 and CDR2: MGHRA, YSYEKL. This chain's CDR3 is CASSLTGETDTQYF. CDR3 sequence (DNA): TGCGCCAGCAGCCTGACAGGGGAAACAGATACGCAGTATTTT.

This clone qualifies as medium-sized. The CDR3 here is CASGDHTYEQYV. The CDR3 region has the DNA TGTGCTTCGGGGGACCACACCTACGAGCAGTACGTC. This chain links TRBV2 with TRBJ2-7; D might be TRBD2 (6 bases). CDR1 and CDR2 from the germline V gene are SNHLY and FYNNEI. The CDR3 runs 12 residues.

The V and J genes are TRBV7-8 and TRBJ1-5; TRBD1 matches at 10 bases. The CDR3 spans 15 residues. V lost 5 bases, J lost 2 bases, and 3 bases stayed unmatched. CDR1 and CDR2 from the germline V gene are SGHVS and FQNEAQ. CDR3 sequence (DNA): TGTGCCAGCAGCACAGGGACAGGGGGCAATCAGCCCCAGCATTTT. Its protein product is CASSTGTGGNQPQHF.

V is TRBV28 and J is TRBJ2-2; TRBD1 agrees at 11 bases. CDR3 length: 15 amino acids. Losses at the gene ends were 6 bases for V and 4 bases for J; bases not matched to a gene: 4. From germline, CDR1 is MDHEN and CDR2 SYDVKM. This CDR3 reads CASRPGTGGTGELFF. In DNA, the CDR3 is TGTGCCAGCAGACCCGGGACAGGGGGCACCGGGGAGCTGTTTTTT.

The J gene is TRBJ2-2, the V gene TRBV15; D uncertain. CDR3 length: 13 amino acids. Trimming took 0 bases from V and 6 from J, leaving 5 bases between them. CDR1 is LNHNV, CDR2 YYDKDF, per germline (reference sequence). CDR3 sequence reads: CATSRDRSGELFF. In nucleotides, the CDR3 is TGTGCCACCAGCAGAGACCGGTCCGGGGAGCTGTTTTTT.

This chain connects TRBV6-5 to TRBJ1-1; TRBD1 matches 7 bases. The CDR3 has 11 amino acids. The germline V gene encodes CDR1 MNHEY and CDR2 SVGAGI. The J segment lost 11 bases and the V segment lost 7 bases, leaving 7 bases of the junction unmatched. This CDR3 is CASTDRERAFF. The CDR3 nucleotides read TGTGCCAGCACCGACAGGGAGAGGGCTTTCTTT.

This chain's CDR3 is CASSLQSGRAYNEQFF. CDR3 DNA: TGTGCCAGCTCACTACAAAGCGGGAGGGCCTACAATGAGCAGTTCTTC. V gene TRBV18 combines with J gene TRBJ2-1, with 10 positions matching TRBD2. The germline CDR1 and CDR2 sequences are KGHSH and LQKENI. This CDR3 comprises 16 residues. J gave up 2 bases and V 4 bases, and 5 bases lay outside the gene matches. Supplemented by reference TRBV18 and TRBJ2-1, the full variable domain reads NAGVMQNPRHLVRRRGQEARLRCSPMKGHSHVYWYRQLPEEGLKFMVYLQKENIIDESGMPKERFSAEFPKEGPSILRIQQVVRGDSAAYFCASSLQSGRAYNEQFFGPGTRLTVL.

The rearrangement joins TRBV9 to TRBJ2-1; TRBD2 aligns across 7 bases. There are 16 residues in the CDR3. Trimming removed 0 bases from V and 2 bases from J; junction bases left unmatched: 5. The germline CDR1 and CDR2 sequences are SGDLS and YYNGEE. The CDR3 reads CASSVVQGGAYNEQFF. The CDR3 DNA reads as TGTGCCAGCAGCGTAGTTCAGGGAGGGGCCTACAATGAGCAGTTCTTC.

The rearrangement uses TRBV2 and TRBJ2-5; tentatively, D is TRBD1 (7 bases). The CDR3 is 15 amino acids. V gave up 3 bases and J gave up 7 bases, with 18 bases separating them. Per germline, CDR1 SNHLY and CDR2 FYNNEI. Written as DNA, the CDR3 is TGTGCCAGCAGTGACCGTCGGAGGGGGCGAGGGACCCAGTACTTC. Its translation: CASSDRRRGRGTQYF.